This T cell receptor beta chain was observed in a study of blood T cell repertoires in COVID-19. Across the whole study: The study drew acute and convalescent COVID-19 samples from the United States, Italy and Spain. T cells, B-cell-depleted T cells, or PBMCs supplied cDNA or gDNA.

In the source study's methods: Estimation of nucleated cell counts was performed using reference gene primer amplification. Some clones are missing from TCRdb's copy, which holds only in-frame ones; the method was immunoSEQ multiplex PCR. V, J and clone size are those of that table, while D and trimming were read from the DNA. The table shows about 280,000 clones, with roughly nine tenths occurring only once. Looked up from germline, CDR1 is MNHNS and CDR2 is SASEGT. This CDR3 region has 13 residues. Between the trimmed V and J ends, which lost 1 base and 0 bases, there was a span of 3 bases. The clonotype was recovered from a man aged 35 to 55 with active or convalescent COVID-19. This chain joins TRBV6-1 and TRBJ1-2; D not resolved. Source material: peripheral blood. The CDR3 region has the DNA TGTGCCAGCAGTGAAGTAGCTAACTATGGCTACACCTTC. It translates to CASSEVANYGYTF.